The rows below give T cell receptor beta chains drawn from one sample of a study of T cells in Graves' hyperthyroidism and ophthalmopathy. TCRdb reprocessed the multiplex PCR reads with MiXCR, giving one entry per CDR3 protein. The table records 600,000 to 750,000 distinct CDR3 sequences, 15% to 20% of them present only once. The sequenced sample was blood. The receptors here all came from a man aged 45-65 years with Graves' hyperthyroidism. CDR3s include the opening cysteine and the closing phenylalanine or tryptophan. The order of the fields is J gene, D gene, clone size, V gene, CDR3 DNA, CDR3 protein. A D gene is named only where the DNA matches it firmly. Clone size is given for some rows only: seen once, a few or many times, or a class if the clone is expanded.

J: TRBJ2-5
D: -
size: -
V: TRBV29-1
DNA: TGCAGCGTTGCAGGGGAGGAGACCCAGTACTTC
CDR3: CSVAGEETQYF

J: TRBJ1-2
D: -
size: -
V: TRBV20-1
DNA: TGCAGTGCTAATACCGGGCCCTATGGCTACACCTTC
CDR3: CSANTGPYGYTF

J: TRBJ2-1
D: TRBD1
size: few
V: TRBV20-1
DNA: TGCAGTGCTAGTCCGGGACAGGGGGCCTCCTACAATGAGCAGTTCTTC
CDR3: CSASPGQGASYNEQFF

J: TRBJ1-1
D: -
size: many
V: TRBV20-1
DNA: TGCAGTGTATCGGGGGACACTGAAGCTTTCTTT
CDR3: CSVSGDTEAFF

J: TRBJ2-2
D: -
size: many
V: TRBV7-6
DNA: TGTGCCAGCAGCTCTTCAGCTCCGGTTCGGGAGCTGTTTTTT
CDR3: CASSSSAPVRELFF

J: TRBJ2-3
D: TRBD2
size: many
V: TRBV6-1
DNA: TGTGCCAGCAGCGCTAGCTCTAGCGGGATGGGCGATACGCAGTATTTT
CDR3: CASSASSSGMGDTQYF

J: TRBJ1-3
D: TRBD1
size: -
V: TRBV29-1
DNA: TGCAGCGTACTACAGGGGAACTCTGGAAACACCATATATTTT
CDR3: CSVLQGNSGNTIYF

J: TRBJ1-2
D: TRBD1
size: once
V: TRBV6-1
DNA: TGTGCCAGCAAAGGGACAGCTGGAGGCTATGGCTACACCTTC
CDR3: CASKGTAGGYGYTF

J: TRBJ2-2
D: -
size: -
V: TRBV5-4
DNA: TGTGCCAGCAGCTTGGACAGGGAATCCGGGGAGCTGTTTTTT
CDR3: CASSLDRESGELFF

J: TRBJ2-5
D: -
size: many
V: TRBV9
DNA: TGTGCCAGCAGCGCTTTGACTGCGAGGGAAGAGACCCAGTACTTC
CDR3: CASSALTAREETQYF

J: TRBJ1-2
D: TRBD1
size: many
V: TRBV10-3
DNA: TGTGCCGCATGGGACAGTTTTAACTATGGCTACACCTTC
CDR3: CAAWDSFNYGYTF

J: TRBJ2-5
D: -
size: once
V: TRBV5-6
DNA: TGTGCCTGCAGCCTTCAGCTTTTAGAAGGAAAGACCCAGTACTTC
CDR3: CACSLQLLEGKTQYF

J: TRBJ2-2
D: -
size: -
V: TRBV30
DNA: TGTGCCTGGAGTGTACAGCGAACCGGGGAGCTGTTTTTT
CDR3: CAWSVQRTGELFF

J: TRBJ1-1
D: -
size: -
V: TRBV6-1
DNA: TGTGCCAGCAGTACACCTGGACAGAAGAACACTGAAGCTTTCTTT
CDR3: CASSTPGQKNTEAFF

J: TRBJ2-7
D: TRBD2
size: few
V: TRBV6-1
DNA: TGTGCCAGCACCGGGACTAGCTTTACCGAGCAGTACTTC
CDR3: CASTGTSFTEQYF